Below are 7 T cell receptor beta chains sequenced from a single sample in a study of blood T cell repertoires in COVID-19 (dated by TCRdb to 2020 to 2021). Receptor amplification or capture employed the immunoSEQ multiplex PCR assay. TCRdb re-hosts the immuneACCESS table, in-frame sequences only. Its copies lack some clones; in the studies checked, an unresolved V gene accounts for under half of them, and the cause for the rest is not known. The sample contains around 400,000 clones, roughly nine tenths of them found a single time. 1% to 1.5% of the sample lies in the top ten. The sequenced sample was peripheral blood. The source of these receptors is a man aged 35-49 years with acute or convalescent COVID-19.

Comments on this clone: The sample has other DNA sequences that encode this CDR3 too. The rearrangement joins TRBV27 to TRBJ1-1; D remains ambiguous. CDR3 length: 13 amino acids. The germline CDR1 and CDR2 sequences are MNHEY and SMNVEV (reference sequence). Trimming removed 3 bases from V and 1 base from J, with 6 bases in between. The CDR3, as DNA: TGTGCCAGCAGTTTTTCGGGGAACACTGAAGCTTTCTTT. Translation: CASSFSGNTEAFF.

This sequence joins TRBV27 and TRBJ2-1; D perhaps matches TRBD1 (5 bases). The V end was cut by 3 bases, the J end by 2 bases, with 17 bases between. CDR1 is MNHEY, CDR2 SMNVEV, per germline (reference sequence). This CDR3 region has 17 residues. The CDR3 spells CASSLTIPQTAYNEQFF. The CDR3 nucleotides read TGTGCCAGCAGTTTGACAATACCGCAGACAGCCTACAATGAGCAGTTCTTC.

The chain joins TRBV19 to TRBJ1-6; weak D call: TRBD1 (5 bases). The CDR3 loop spans 16 amino acids. V was clipped by 1 base and J by 9 bases, with 16 bases between them. Germline CDR1 reads LNHDA; CDR2 reads SQIVND (reference sequence). CDR3 amino acids: CASSIAPQGEVSPLHF. CDR3 DNA sequence: TGTGCCAGTAGTATAGCCCCGCAGGGTGAGGTTTCACCCCTCCACTTT.

The chain recombines TRBV9 with TRBJ1-4, with 7 bases aligning to TRBD1. J gave up 0 bases and V 4 bases, and 6 bases lay outside the gene matches. Germline V gene sequence: CDR1 SGDLS, CDR2 YYNGEE. This CDR3 spans 16 amino acids. CDR3: CASSPRTGATNEKLFF. The CDR3 nucleotides are TGTGCCAGCAGCCCAAGAACAGGGGCAACTAATGAAAAACTGTTTTTT.

V is TRBV29-1 and J is TRBJ1-2; 8 positions match TRBD1. Per the germline V gene, CDR1 is SQVTM and CDR2 is ANQGSEA. The CDR3 has 16 amino acids. Trimming at V came to 0 bases and at J to 7 bases, leaving 13 bases not matched to a gene. The CDR3 protein is CSVEDQPGGSLRGYTF. The CDR3 DNA sequence: TGCAGCGTTGAAGATCAGCCAGGGGGCTCCTTGCGTGGCTACACCTTC.

This chain links TRBV7-2 with TRBJ2-3, with D possibly matching TRBD2 (6 bases). This CDR3 is 14 amino acids long. CDR1 and CDR2 from the germline V gene are SGHTA and FQGNSA. V was pared by 3 bases and J by 8 bases, with 15 bases between. Here the CDR3 reads CASSFDREGGTQYF. The CDR3 region has the DNA TGTGCCAGCAGCTTCGACAGAGAGGGAGGTACGCAGTATTTT. Together with reference TRBV7-2 and TRBJ2-3, the CDR3 gives the full variable domain: GAGVSQSPSNKVTEKGKDVELRCDPISGHTALYWYRQSLGQGLEFLIYFQGNSAPDKSGLPSDRFSAERTGGSVSTLTIQRTQQEDSAVYLCASSFDREGGTQYFGPGTRLTVL.

The chain couples TRBV29-1 to TRBJ2-7; 11 bases agree with TRBD2. The CDR3 is 14 residues long. Germline-derived CDR1 and CDR2 are SQVTM and ANQGSEA. J gave up 2 bases and V 1 base, and 1 base lay outside the gene matches. The CDR3 here is CSVEVAGGPYEQYF. The CDR3 bases are TGCAGCGTTGAAGTAGCGGGAGGGCCCTACGAGCAGTACTTC.